The rows below give T cell receptor beta chains drawn from one sample of a study of OX40 agonist ivuxolimab in advanced cancers. Libraries were prepared by immunoSEQ multiplex PCR; TCRdb keeps only in-frame clonotypes and omits some of them. In the table there are about 34,000 clones, over 90% of which are singletons. The input for sequencing was CD4+ or CD8+ T cells sorted from blood, taken in a trial of the OX40 agonist ivuxolimab. The receptors here all came from an adult with an advanced solid tumor such as melanoma, head and neck, liver or kidney cancer. Both conserved end residues are part of each CDR3. Fields, in order: D gene, V gene, J gene, clone size, CDR3 protein, CDR3 DNA. The D gene is left open where the match is weak. Only part of the rows carry a size: once, few, many, or a class if the clone is expanded.

D: TRBD2
V: TRBV6-5
J: TRBJ2-3
size: .
CDR3: CASSYSRLAGVNTQYF
DNA: TGTGCCAGCAGTTACTCTAGACTAGCGGGAGTTAATACGCAGTATTTT

D: TRBD1
V: TRBV28
J: TRBJ1-1
size: .
CDR3: CASSPQGAWAEAFF
DNA: TGTGCCAGCAGTCCTCAGGGGGCGTGGGCTGAAGCTTTCTTT

D: .
V: TRBV7-7
J: TRBJ2-2
size: .
CDR3: CASSPAGTGELFF
DNA: TGTGCTAGCAGCCCAGCCGGGACCGGGGAGCTGTTTTTT

D: .
V: TRBV29-1
J: TRBJ1-1
size: .
CDR3: CSVCGTPNTEAFF
DNA: TGCAGCGTCTGCGGGACGCCGAACACTGAAGCTTTCTTT

D: .
V: TRBV12-5
J: TRBJ1-1
size: few
CDR3: CASGDLEHEAFF
DNA: TGTGCTAGTGGTGATCTAGAACATGAAGCTTTCTTT

D: .
V: TRBV6-1
J: TRBJ1-2
size: .
CDR3: CASSEGGALPGYTF
DNA: TGTGCCAGCAGTGAAGGAGGGGCGCTTCCCGGCTACACCTTC

D: TRBD2
V: TRBV4-1
J: TRBJ2-2
size: .
CDR3: CASSQLPRGRLAGTGELFF
DNA: TGCGCCAGCAGCCAACTGCCCAGGGGGCGACTAGCGGGGACCGGGGAGCTGTTTTTT

D: .
V: TRBV11-2
J: TRBJ2-5
size: .
CDR3: CASSTSPKNQETQYF
DNA: TGTGCCAGCAGCACCTCACCAAAAAACCAAGAGACCCAGTACTTC

D: .
V: TRBV4-1
J: TRBJ2-1
size: .
CDR3: CASSHRVQEPYNEQFF
DNA: TGCGCCAGCAGCCATCGAGTACAGGAGCCCTACAATGAGCAGTTCTTC

D: .
V: TRBV6-1
J: TRBJ1-5
size: .
CDR3: CASSAREAGNQPQHF
DNA: TGTGCCAGCAGTGCCAGGGAGGCTGGCAATCAGCCCCAGCATTTT

D: TRBD2
V: TRBV7-9
J: TRBJ2-7
size: .
CDR3: CASSSRTSGQDGSSYEQYF
DNA: TGTGCCAGCAGCTCACGGACTAGCGGACAGGATGGGAGCTCCTACGAGCAGTACTTC

D: .
V: TRBV9
J: TRBJ2-2
size: .
CDR3: CASSVVPGDTGELFF
DNA: TGTGCCAGCAGCGTAGTTCCCGGGGACACCGGGGAGCTGTTTTTT

D: .
V: TRBV4-3
J: TRBJ1-1
size: .
CDR3: CASSLDRNTEAFF
DNA: TGCGCCAGCAGCCTGGACAGGAACACTGAAGCTTTCTTT

D: .
V: TRBV18
J: TRBJ2-7
size: .
CDR3: CASSRQESYEQYF
DNA: TGTGCCAGCTCACGACAGGAGTCCTACGAGCAGTACTTC

D: .
V: TRBV28
J: TRBJ1-1
size: .
CDR3: CASPPAGTGNTEAFF
DNA: TGTGCCAGTCCCCCCGCAGGGACTGGGAACACTGAAGCTTTCTTT

D: TRBD1
V: TRBV7-2
J: TRBJ2-5
size: .
CDR3: CASSGTGEETQYF
DNA: TGTGCCAGCAGCGGGACAGGGGAAGAGACCCAGTACTTC